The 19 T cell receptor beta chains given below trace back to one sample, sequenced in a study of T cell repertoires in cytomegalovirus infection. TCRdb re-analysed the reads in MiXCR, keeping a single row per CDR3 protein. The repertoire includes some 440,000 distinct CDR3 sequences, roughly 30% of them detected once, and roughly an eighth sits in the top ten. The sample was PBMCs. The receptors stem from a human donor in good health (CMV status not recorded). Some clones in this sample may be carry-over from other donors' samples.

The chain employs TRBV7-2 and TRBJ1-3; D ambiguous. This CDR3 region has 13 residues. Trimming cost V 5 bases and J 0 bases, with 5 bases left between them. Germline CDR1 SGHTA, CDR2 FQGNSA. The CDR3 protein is CASSPNSGNTIYF. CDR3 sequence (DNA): TGTGCCAGCAGCCCCAACTCTGGAAACACCATATATTTT.

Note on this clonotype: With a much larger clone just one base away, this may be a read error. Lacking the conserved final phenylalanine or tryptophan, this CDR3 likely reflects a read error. CDR3: CASSSRGSSYNEQFL. CDR3 DNA sequence: TGTGCCAGCAGCTCCAGGGGGAGCTCCTACAATGAGCAGTTCTTA. The rearrangement joins TRBV7-3 to TRBJ2-1, with TRBD1 identical over 7 bases. Germline V gene data show CDR1 as SGHTA and CDR2 as FQGTGA. The CDR3 sequence is 15 residues long. V lost 4 bases and J lost 0; bases outside the gene matches: 3.

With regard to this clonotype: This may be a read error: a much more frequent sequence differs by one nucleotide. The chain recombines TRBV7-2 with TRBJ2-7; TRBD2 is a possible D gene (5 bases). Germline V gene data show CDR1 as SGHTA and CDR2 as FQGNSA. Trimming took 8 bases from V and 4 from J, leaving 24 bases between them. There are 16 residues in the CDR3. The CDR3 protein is CASLLPGVMRGYEQYF. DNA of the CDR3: TGTGCCAGCCTCCTCCCTGGAGTGATGCGAGGGTACGAGCAGTACTTC.

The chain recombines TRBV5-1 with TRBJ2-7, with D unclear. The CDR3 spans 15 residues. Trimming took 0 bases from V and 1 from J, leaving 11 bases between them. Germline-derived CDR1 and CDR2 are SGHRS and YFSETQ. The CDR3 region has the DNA TGCGCCAGCAGCTTGGAGGGCCCACTTTCCTACGAGCAGTACTTC. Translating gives CASSLEGPLSYEQYF.

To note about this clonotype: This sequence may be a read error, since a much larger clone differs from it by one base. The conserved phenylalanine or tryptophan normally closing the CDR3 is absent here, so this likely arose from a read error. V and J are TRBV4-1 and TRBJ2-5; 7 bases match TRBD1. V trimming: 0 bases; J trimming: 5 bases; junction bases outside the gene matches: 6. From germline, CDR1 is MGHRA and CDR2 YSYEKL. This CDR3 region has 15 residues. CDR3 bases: TGCGCCAGCAGCCAAGAACCAGGGGGAAAGGAGACCCAGTACTGC. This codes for CASSQEPGGKETQYC.

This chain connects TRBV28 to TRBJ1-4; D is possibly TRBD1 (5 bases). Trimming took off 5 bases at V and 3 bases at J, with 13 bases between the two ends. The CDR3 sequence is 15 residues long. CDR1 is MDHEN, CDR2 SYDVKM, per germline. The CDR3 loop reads CASSAGGEANEKLFF. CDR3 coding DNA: TGTGCCAGCAGTGCCGGGGGGGAGGCTAATGAAAAACTGTTTTTT.

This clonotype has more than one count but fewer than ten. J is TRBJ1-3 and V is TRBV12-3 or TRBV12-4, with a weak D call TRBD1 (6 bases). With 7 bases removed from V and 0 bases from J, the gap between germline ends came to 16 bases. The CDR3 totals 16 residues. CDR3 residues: CASTPYRVNSGNTIYF. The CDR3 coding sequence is TGTGCCAGCACCCCTTACAGGGTAAACTCTGGAAACACCATATATTTT.

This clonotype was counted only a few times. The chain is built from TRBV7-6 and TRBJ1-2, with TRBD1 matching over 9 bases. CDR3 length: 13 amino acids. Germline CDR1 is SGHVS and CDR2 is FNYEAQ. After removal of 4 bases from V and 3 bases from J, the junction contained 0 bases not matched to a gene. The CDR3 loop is CASSWDRDYGYTF. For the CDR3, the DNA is TGTGCCAGCAGCTGGGACAGGGACTATGGCTACACCTTC.

The DNA for the CDR3 is TGTGCCAGCAGTTTTTCTGAGCTAGCGGGGATGAAAAGCTACGAGCAGTACTTC. As protein: CASSFSELAGMKSYEQYF. The chain uses TRBV6-1 and TRBJ2-7; 9 bases fit TRBD2. Losses at the gene ends were 5 bases for V and 3 bases for J; bases not matched to a gene: 17. In germline, CDR1 is MNHNS, CDR2 SASEGT. The length of the CDR3 is 18 residues.

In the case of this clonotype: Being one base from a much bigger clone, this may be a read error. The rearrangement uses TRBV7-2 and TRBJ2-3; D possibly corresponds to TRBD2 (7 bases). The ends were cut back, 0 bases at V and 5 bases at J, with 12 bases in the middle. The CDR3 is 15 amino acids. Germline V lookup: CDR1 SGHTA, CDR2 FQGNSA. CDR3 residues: CASSLAAGAIDTQYF. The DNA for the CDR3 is TGTGCCAGCAGCTTAGCGGCGGGGGCCATAGATACGCAGTATTTT.

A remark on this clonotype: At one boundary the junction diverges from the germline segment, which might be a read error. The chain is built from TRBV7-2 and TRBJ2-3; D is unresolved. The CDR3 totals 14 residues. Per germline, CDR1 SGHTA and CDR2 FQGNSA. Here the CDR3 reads CAISWAPSTDPQYF. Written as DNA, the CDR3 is TGTGCCATCAGCTGGGCCCCCAGCACAGATCCGCAGTATTTT.

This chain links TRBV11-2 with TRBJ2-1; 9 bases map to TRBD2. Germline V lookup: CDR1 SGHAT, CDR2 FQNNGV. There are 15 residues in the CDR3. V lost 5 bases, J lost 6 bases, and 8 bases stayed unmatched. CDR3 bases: TGTGCCAGCAGCCCGCCGAGCGGGGGGCCCAATGAGCAGTTCTTC. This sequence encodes CASSPPSGGPNEQFF.

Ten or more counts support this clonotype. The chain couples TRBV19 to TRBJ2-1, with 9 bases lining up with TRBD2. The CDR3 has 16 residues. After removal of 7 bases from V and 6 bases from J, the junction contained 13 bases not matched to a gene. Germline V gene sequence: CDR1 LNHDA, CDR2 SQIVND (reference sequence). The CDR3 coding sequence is TGTGCCAGTAATCGAGGAGGGCTAGCGGGATTCAATGAGCAGTTCTTC. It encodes CASNRGGLAGFNEQFF.

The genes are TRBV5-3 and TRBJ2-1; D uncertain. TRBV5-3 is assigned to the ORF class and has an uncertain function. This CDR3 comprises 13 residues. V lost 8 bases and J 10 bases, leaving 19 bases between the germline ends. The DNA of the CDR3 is TGTGCCAGCAGCCTATCCGAAGGCACCGAGCAGTTCTTC. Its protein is CASSLSEGTEQFF.

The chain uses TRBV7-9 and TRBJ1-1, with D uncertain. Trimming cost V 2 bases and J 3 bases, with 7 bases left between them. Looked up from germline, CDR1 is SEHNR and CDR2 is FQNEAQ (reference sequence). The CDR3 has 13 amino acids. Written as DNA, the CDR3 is TGTGCCAGCAGCTTACCCTGGGACACTGAAGCTTTCTTT. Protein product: CASSLPWDTEAFF.

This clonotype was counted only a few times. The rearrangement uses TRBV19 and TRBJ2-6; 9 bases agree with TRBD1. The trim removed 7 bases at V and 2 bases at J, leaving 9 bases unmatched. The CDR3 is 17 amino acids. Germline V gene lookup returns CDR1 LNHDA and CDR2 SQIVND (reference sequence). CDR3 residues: CASNPGTGFAGANVLTF. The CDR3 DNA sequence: TGTGCCAGTAATCCCGGGACAGGGTTCGCTGGGGCCAACGTCCTGACTTTC.

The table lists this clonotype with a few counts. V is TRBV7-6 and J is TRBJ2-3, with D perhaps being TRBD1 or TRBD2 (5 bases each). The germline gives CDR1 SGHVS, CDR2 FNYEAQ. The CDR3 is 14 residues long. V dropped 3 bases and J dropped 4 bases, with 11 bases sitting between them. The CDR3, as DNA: TGTGCCAGCAGCTTCCCGGGGCCCGCAGATACGCAGTATTTT. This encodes CASSFPGPADTQYF.

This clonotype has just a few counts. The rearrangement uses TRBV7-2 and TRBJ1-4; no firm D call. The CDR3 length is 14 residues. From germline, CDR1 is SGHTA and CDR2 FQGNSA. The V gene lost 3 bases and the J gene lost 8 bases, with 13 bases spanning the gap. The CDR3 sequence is CASSFQPASEKLFF. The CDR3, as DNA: TGTGCCAGCAGCTTTCAACCCGCTTCGGAAAAACTGTTTTTT.

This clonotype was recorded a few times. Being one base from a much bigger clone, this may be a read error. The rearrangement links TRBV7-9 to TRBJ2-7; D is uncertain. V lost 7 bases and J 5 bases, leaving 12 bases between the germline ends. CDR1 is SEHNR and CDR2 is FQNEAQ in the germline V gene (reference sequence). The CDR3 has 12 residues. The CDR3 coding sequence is TGTGCCAGCATGGTACAGTGGGACGAGCAGTACTTC. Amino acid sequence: CASMVQWDEQYF.